These T cell receptor beta chains were read from a single sample in a study of shared clonotypes between healthy human individuals. The repertoire was sequenced with immunoSEQ multiplex PCR; TCRdb's copy has only in-frame clones and lacks some. Of about 2,100,000 clones listed, about 92% are singletons. Material for sequencing was naive CD8+ T cells from PBMCs. The receptors here all came from a man aged 18 to 35 in good health. Some clones in this sample may be carry-over from other donors' samples. The CDR3 runs from the conserved cysteine through the conserved F or W. A D gene is named only where the DNA matches it firmly. Size is omitted from some rows. Given values are once, few, many or a class for expanded clones.

j_call,clone_size,v_call,d_call,cdr3_aa,cdr3_nt
TRBJ1-2,-,TRBV28,-,CASSYFPGWKGREYGYTF,TGTGCCAGCAGTTACTTCCCGGGGTGGAAAGGGCGAGAGTATGGCTACACCTTC
TRBJ1-1,-,TRBV14,-,CASSHIENTEAFF,TGTGCCAGCAGCCATATCGAAAACACTGAAGCTTTCTTT
TRBJ2-3,-,TRBV19,TRBD1,CASTRDRTTDTQYF,TGTGCCAGTACACGGGACAGGACCACAGATACGCAGTATTTT
TRBJ2-1,-,TRBV27,-,CASSPFSGSSYNEQFF,TGTGCCAGCAGTCCCTTTTCCGGTAGCTCCTACAATGAGCAGTTCTTC
TRBJ2-7,-,TRBV27,-,CASSPIQGPKDEQYF,TGTGCCAGCAGTCCCATACAGGGACCTAAGGACGAGCAGTACTTC
TRBJ2-1,few,TRBV5-8,TRBD2,CASSYSGRDEQFF,TGTGCCAGCAGCTATAGCGGGAGGGATGAGCAGTTCTTC
TRBJ1-4,-,TRBV5-1,-,CASTEGFRGEKLFF,TGCGCCAGCACCGAGGGTTTCCGCGGGGAAAAACTGTTTTTT
TRBJ2-3,-,TRBV7-6,TRBD1,CASSLTPRTGSTDTQYF,TGTGCCAGCAGCTTAACCCCCCGGACAGGGAGCACAGATACGCAGTATTTT
TRBJ2-1,-,TRBV29-1,-,CSGLPYDNEQFF,TGCAGCGGACTGCCATACGACAATGAGCAGTTCTTC
TRBJ2-1,-,TRBV5-4,-,CASSSLVNEQFF,TGTGCCAGCAGCTCCCTAGTAAATGAGCAGTTCTTC
TRBJ2-5,-,TRBV2,-,CASKGPSGLQETQYF,TGTGCCAGCAAAGGTCCGAGCGGATTACAAGAGACCCAGTACTTC
TRBJ2-1,-,TRBV27,TRBD2,CASSPTLADSYNEQFF,TGTGCCAGCAGCCCAACACTAGCGGACTCCTACAATGAGCAGTTCTTC
TRBJ1-1,few,TRBV27,-,CASSLLAREDEAFF,TGTGCCAGCAGTCTCCTCGCCAGGGAGGATGAAGCTTTCTTT
TRBJ1-1,-,TRBV6-6,TRBD1,CASSPLTQGSYEAFF,TGTGCCAGCAGTCCCCTAACACAGGGGTCCTATGAAGCTTTCTTT
TRBJ1-2,-,TRBV19,-,CASSISTADYTF,TGTGCCAGTAGTATATCAACGGCCGATTACACCTTC
TRBJ2-7,once,TRBV9,TRBD2,CASSAGLAGGGSYEQYF,TGTGCCAGCAGCGCCGGACTAGCGGGAGGGGGCTCCTACGAGCAGTACTTC
TRBJ1-3,-,TRBV19,-,CASREGPGNTIYF,TGTGCCAGTAGGGAGGGGCCTGGAAACACCATATATTTT